This T cell receptor (beta chain) was profiled in a study of T cells after yellow fever vaccination. Study information: It was SMART-Seq v4 Ultra Low Input that prepared the fractions with low cell numbers.

Points on this clonotype: Its antigen is as yet unknown.

Whole-study findings and limits: A faster peak, day 5 versus 15, was reached by the weaker secondary response.

5'RACE template switching added a universal primer site and UMIs to TCR cDNA. In TCRdb, the 5' RACE reads were re-called with MiXCR into one record per CDR3 protein. Counted here are approximately 550,000 distinct CDR3 sequences, roughly 14% occurring once; the ten biggest clones make up about 14%. The sample here was PBMCs, taken on the day of the yellow fever booster vaccination. The TCR was taken from a man aged 30-40 years who received the YFV17D yellow fever vaccine.

CDR3 nucleotide sequence: TGTGCCAGCAGCTTTATGGGGGATGAGCAGTTCTTC. It translates to CASSFMGDEQFF. J is TRBJ2-1 and V is TRBV5-8; D might be TRBD1 or TRBD2, each matching 5 bases. The CDR3 spans 12 residues. Per the germline V gene, CDR1 is SGHTS and CDR2 is YDEGEE. Trimming shortened V by 2 bases and J by 8 bases, and 8 bases separated the two germline ends.